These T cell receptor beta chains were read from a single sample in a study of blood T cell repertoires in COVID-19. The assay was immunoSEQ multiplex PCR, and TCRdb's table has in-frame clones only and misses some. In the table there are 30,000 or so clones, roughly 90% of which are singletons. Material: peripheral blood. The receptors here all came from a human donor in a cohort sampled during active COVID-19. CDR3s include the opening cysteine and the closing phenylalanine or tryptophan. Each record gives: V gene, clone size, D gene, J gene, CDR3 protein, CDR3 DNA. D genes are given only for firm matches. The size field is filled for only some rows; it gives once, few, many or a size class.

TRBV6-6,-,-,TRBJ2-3,CASAAGDTQYF,TGTGCCAGCGCGGCGGGAGATACGCAGTATTTT
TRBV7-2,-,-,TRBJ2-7,CASSLASGTYEQYF,TGTGCCAGCAGCTTAGCTTCAGGGACCTACGAGCAGTACTTC
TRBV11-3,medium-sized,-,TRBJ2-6,CASSPRAGANVLTF,TGTGCCAGCAGCCCCCGGGCTGGGGCCAACGTCCTGACTTTC
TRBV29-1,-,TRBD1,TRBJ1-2,CSVEVAGGGGYTF,TGCAGCGTTGAAGTGGCAGGGGGCGGTGGCTACACCTTC
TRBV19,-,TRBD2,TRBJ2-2,CASSGGGLAALTGELFF,TGTGCCAGTAGTGGAGGCGGACTAGCGGCGCTCACCGGGGAGCTGTTTTTT
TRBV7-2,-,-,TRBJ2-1,CASSLTSSHNEQFF,TGTGCCAGCAGCTTAACTAGCTCCCACAATGAGCAGTTCTTC
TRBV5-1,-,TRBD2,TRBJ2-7,CASSLGGGSDEQYF,TGCGCCAGCAGCTTGGGCGGGGGGTCGGACGAGCAGTACTTC
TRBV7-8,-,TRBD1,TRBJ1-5,CASSTTGEQPQHF,TGTGCCAGCAGCACGACAGGGGAACAGCCCCAGCATTTT
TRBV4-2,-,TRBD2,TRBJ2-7,CASSQELAGISTYEQYF,TGTGCCAGCAGCCAAGAACTAGCGGGGATTTCCACCTACGAGCAGTACTTC
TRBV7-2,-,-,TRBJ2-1,CASSPGLSNEQFF,TGTGCCAGCAGCCCCGGACTTAGCAATGAGCAGTTCTTC
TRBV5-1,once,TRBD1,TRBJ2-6,CASSFGQVSGANVLTF,TGCGCCAGCAGCTTTGGACAGGTCTCTGGGGCCAACGTCCTGACTTTC
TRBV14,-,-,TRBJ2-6,CASSQAHRRSGANVLTF,TGTGCCAGCAGCCAAGCTCACAGACGCTCTGGGGCCAACGTCCTGACTTTC
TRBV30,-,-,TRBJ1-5,CAWSAAVASNQPQHF,TGTGCCTGGAGCGCCGCAGTGGCTAGCAATCAGCCCCAGCATTTT
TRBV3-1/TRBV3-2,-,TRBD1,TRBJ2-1,CASSQPGQGHNEQFF,TGTGCCAGCAGCCAACCGGGACAGGGGCACAATGAGCAGTTCTTC
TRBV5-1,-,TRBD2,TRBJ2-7,CASSPGTSGYEQYF,TGCGCCAGCAGCCCCGGGACTAGCGGATACGAGCAGTACTTC
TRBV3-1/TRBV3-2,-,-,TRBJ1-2,CASSQVSGPGYTF,TGTGCCAGCAGCCAAGTATCAGGGCCCGGCTACACCTTC
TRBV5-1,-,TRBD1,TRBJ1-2,CASSFQGARGYTF,TGCGCCAGCAGCTTTCAGGGGGCAAGAGGCTACACCTTC
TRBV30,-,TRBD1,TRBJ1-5,CAWSRDSNQPQHF,TGTGCCTGGAGCCGGGACAGTAATCAGCCCCAGCATTTT
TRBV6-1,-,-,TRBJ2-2,CASSVHPGQNTGELFF,TGTGCCAGCAGTGTTCACCCGGGACAAAACACCGGGGAGCTGTTTTTT
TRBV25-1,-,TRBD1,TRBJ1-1,CASRETGGHTEAFF,TGTGCCAGCAGGGAGACAGGGGGCCACACTGAAGCTTTCTTT
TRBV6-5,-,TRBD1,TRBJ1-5,CASDLSGGQNQPQHF,TGTGCCAGCGACTTATCTGGGGGACAGAATCAGCCCCAGCATTTT
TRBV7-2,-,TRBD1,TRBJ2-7,CASSLGQRIYEQYF,TGTGCCAGCAGCTTGGGACAGAGGATCTACGAGCAGTACTTC
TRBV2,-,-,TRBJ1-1,CASSDPVIMNTEAFF,TGTGCCAGCAGTGATCCAGTCATTATGAACACTGAAGCTTTCTTT
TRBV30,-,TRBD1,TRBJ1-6,CAWRKPGQGNSPLHF,TGTGCCTGGAGAAAACCGGGACAGGGGAATTCACCCCTCCACTTT
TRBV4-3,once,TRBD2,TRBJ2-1,CASSPGSGGNNEQFF,TGCGCCAGCAGCCCAGGAAGCGGGGGGAACAATGAGCAGTTCTTC
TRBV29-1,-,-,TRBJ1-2,CSVEAGRGYTF,TGCAGCGTTGAAGCGGGTCGGGGCTACACCTTC
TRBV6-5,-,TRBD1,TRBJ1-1,CASSYGGQGTAFF,TGTGCCAGCAGTTATGGGGGACAGGGGACGGCTTTCTTT
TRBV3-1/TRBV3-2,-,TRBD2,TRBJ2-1,CASSQRGLAGRNEQFF,TGTGCCAGCAGCCAACGTGGACTAGCGGGCCGCAATGAGCAGTTCTTC
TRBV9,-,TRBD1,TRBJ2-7,CASSALDRGSEQYF,TGTGCCAGCAGCGCCCTGGACAGGGGCTCCGAGCAGTACTTC
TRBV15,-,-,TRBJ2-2,CATSRNQGRSRRELFF,TGTGCCACCAGCAGAAACCAGGGGAGATCCCGCCGGGAGCTGTTTTTT
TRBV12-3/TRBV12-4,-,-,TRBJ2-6,CASSQAPVNVLTF,TGTGCCAGCAGTCAAGCCCCTGTCAACGTCCTGACTTTC
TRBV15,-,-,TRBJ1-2,CATSRDNGYGYTF,TGTGCCACCAGCAGAGATAACGGGTATGGCTACACCTTC
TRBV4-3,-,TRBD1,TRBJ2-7,CASSPGGSREQYF,TGCGCCAGCAGCCCAGGGGGCTCGAGGGAGCAGTACTTC
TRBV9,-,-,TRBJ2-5,CASSASVDSETQYF,TGTGCCAGCAGCGCCTCGGTAGATTCGGAGACCCAGTACTTC
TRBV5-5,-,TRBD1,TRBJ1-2,CASSFGQGMAGYTF,TGTGCCAGCAGCTTCGGACAGGGGATGGCTGGCTACACCTTC
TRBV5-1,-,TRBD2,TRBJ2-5,CASSSGGGAAETQYF,TGCGCCAGCAGCTCCGGCGGGGGGGCGGCGGAGACCCAGTACTTC
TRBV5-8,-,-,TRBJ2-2,CASSFQTGRTGELFF,TGTGCCAGCAGCTTCCAGACAGGGAGGACCGGGGAGCTGTTTTTT
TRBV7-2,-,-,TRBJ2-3,CASSPGDLVADTQYF,TGTGCCAGCAGCCCAGGGGACCTGGTGGCAGATACGCAGTATTTT
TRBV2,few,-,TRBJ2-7,CASSVGQGGTYEQYF,TGTGCCAGCAGTGTTGGGCAGGGGGGAACCTACGAGCAGTACTTC
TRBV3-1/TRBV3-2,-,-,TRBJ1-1,CASSQNGPTEAFF,TGTGCCAGCAGCCAAAATGGGCCCACTGAAGCTTTCTTT
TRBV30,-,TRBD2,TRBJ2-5,CAWSVRLWASGGQETQYF,TGTGCCTGGAGTGTACGGCTGTGGGCTAGCGGGGGCCAAGAGACCCAGTACTTC
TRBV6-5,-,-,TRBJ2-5,CASSLPGAETQYF,TGTGCCAGCAGCCTGCCTGGGGCAGAGACCCAGTACTTC
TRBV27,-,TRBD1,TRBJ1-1,CASSFNRGNTEAFF,TGTGCCAGCAGTTTTAACAGGGGGAACACTGAAGCTTTCTTT
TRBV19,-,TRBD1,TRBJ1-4,CASSRTGLKEKLFF,TGTGCCAGTAGTCGGACAGGTTTAAAAGAAAAACTGTTTTTT
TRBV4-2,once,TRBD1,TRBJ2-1,CASSTQGDEQFF,TGTGCCAGCAGCACACAGGGGGATGAGCAGTTCTTC
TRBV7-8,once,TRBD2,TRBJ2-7,CASSRRGGAEEQYF,TGTGCCAGCAGCCGGCGGGGGGGGGCTGAAGAGCAGTACTTC
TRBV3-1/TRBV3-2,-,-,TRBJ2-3,CASSQDPGEPSTDTQYF,TGTGCCAGCAGCCAAGATCCCGGAGAACCTAGCACAGATACGCAGTATTTT
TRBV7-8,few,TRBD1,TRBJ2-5,CASSWDRGQETQYF,TGTGCCAGCAGCTGGGACAGGGGCCAAGAGACCCAGTACTTC
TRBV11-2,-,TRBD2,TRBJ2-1,CASSLEPGTSKGVPRQFF,TGTGCCAGCAGCTTAGAGCCCGGGACTAGCAAGGGAGTCCCCCGGCAGTTCTTC
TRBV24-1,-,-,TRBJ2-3,CATSESGGDTQYF,TGTGCCACCAGTGAAAGCGGAGGGGATACGCAGTATTTT
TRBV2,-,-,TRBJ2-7,CASTLYYEQYF,TGTGCCAGCACCCTCTATTACGAGCAGTACTTC
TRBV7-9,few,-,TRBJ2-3,CASSREGSTDTQYF,TGTGCCAGCAGCCGTGAGGGAAGCACAGATACGCAGTATTTT
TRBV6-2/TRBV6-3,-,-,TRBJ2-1,CASSYTGIAADEQFF,TGTGCCAGCAGTTACACGGGAATAGCAGCGGATGAGCAGTTCTTC
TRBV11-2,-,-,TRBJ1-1,CASSLVEGRSEAFF,TGTGCCAGCAGCTTAGTTGAGGGTAGGTCTGAAGCTTTCTTT
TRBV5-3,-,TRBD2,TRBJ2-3,CARSTGLAGPPGATQYF,TGTGCCAGAAGCACGGGACTAGCGGGGCCCCCGGGGGCTACGCAGTATTTT